The clone carrying this T cell receptor (beta chain) was picked up many times. Its matching antigen is unknown. This entry comes from a study of CD8 T cells in ankylosing spondylitis. TCRdb re-called the 5' RACE reads through MiXCR, storing one row per CDR3 protein. The sample records roughly 150,000 distinct CDR3 sequences, just under 7.5% being singletons. Trimming pared 0 bases from V and 1 base from J, leaving 12 bases between. CDR3 length: 16 amino acids. In germline, CDR1 is SGHAT, CDR2 FQNNGV. The study, taken as a whole, reports: Disease-linked clones displayed a CD8+ phenotype and appeared relatively rarely in peripheral blood. Ankylosing spondylitis blood appeared to carry a characteristic TCR beta motif of roughly 8 highly homologous variants. Certain motif variants had earlier appeared in reactive arthritis synovial fluid and blood.

The clonotype originates from a female donor with ankylosing spondylitis or in good health (not recorded which). The chain has TRBV11-2 and TRBJ2-5; D call uncertain. Material for sequencing was blood, either unsorted or a sorted T cell fraction (not recorded which). The CDR3 DNA follows: TGTGCCAGCAGCTTAGATCCTGTCTGGCTCCAAGAGACCCAGTACTTC. This codes for CASSLDPVWLQETQYF.